This T cell receptor (beta chain) was retrieved from a study of cytomegalovirus exposure and HLA in healthy donors. This CDR3 spans 13 amino acids. Trimming removed 0 bases from V and 2 bases from J, with 6 bases in between. CDR1 and CDR2 (germline): SGHDT, YYEEEE. Primers included in the PCR were 60 Vbeta and 13 Jbeta primers. Assay used: immunoSEQ multiplex PCR; TCRdb lists only in-frame clones, some missing. The sample has fewer than 200,000 clones; 81% are singletons. Study conclusions and caveats: Later analysis associated a missense DCLRE1C variant with TCR beta V- and J-gene trimming. Immune exposure information available was restricted to CMV serostatus. A later analysis showed that HLA-associated TCR beta chains had undergone more clonal expansion than equally common others. Researchers catalogued approximately 170 TCR beta chains as cytomegalovirus-associated.

This clone was observed a few times. Its antigen is still unknown. The rearrangement uses TRBV5-6 and TRBJ2-7; D is perhaps TRBD1 (6 bases). The sequence was collected from a middle-aged man in good health and CMV-seropositive. The sample comprised PBMCs. Here the CDR3 reads CASSLDRAYEQYF. The CDR3 DNA sequence: TGTGCCAGCAGCTTGGACAGGGCCTACGAGCAGTACTTC.